The rows below give T cell receptor beta chains drawn from one sample of a study of control samples from healthy donors and cancer patients. Repertoires were generated with immunoSEQ multiplex PCR, while TCRdb's copy carries only in-frame clones and drops some. The table includes about 42,000 clones, approximately 87% detected once. Sequencing was done on a sample of blood. The receptors here all came from a man in his 60s in good health. CDR3s include the opening cysteine and the closing phenylalanine or tryptophan. D genes are given only for firm matches. The size field is filled for only some rows; it gives once, few, many or a size class.

once,TRBV29-1,TRBJ1-1,-,TGCAGCGTTGACGGAAAGGTCACTGAAGCTTTCTTT,CSVDGKVTEAFF
-,TRBV28,TRBJ1-1,-,TGTGCCAGCACCCCTCAGCGGCTCGGGAACACTGAAGCTTTCTTT,CASTPQRLGNTEAFF
-,TRBV6-2/TRBV6-3,TRBJ1-2,-,TGTGCCAGCAGTTACTCGAAGACAGCGATTTATGGCTACACCTTC,CASSYSKTAIYGYTF
-,TRBV27,TRBJ1-1,-,TGTGCCAGCAGTCCGGGTCTACGTTACACTGAAGCTTTCTTT,CASSPGLRYTEAFF
-,TRBV6-6,TRBJ2-7,TRBD1,TGTGCCAGCAGTCTCCCTCGGGCGGGACAGGGGGCGCCCGAGCAGTACTTC,CASSLPRAGQGAPEQYF
-,TRBV5-6,TRBJ1-4,-,TGTGCCAGCAGCTTGAACAGATACGAAAAACTGTTTTTT,CASSLNRYEKLFF
-,TRBV15,TRBJ2-5,-,TGTGCCACCGGGGGGCAGCTTCAAGAGACCCAGTACTTC,CATGGQLQETQYF
-,TRBV12-5,TRBJ2-1,TRBD1,TGTGCTAGTGGTTTGTCCTCGACAGGGGTCAATGAGCAGTTCTTC,CASGLSSTGVNEQFF
-,TRBV5-8,TRBJ1-5,-,TGTGCCAGCAGCTTGGAGGGGAGGCTTGGTCAGCCCCAGCATTTT,CASSLEGRLGQPQHF
-,TRBV5-8,TRBJ2-5,-,TGTGCCAGCAGCTTGGGCTTAGGCCAGCAAGAGACCCAGTACTTC,CASSLGLGQQETQYF
-,TRBV28,TRBJ2-5,TRBD1,TGTGCCAGCAGTTTAAGTTTAGGGGACAGCCAAGAGACCCAGTACTTC,CASSLSLGDSQETQYF
-,TRBV5-1,TRBJ2-5,TRBD1,TGCGCCACAAAACAGGGGATCCAAGAGACCCAGTACTTC,CATKQGIQETQYF
few,TRBV9,TRBJ1-1,TRBD1,TGTGCCAGCAGCGCCTCCGGGACAGTGAACACTGAAGCTTTCTTT,CASSASGTVNTEAFF
-,TRBV29-1,TRBJ2-1,-,TGCAGCGTTGTAGGGGGGGCGGTGGAGCAGTTCTTC,CSVVGGAVEQFF
-,TRBV5-3,TRBJ1-6,-,TGTGCCAGAAGCTTGGGGCAGGTCGATAATTCACCCCTCCACTTT,CARSLGQVDNSPLHF
-,TRBV18,TRBJ1-1,TRBD1,TGTGCCAGCTCGACAGGGGGGTCGAACACTGAAGCTTTCTTT,CASSTGGSNTEAFF
-,TRBV28,TRBJ1-5,TRBD1,TGTGCCAGCAGGGACAGGGGGAGCAATCAGCCCCAGCATTTT,CASRDRGSNQPQHF
-,TRBV7-9,TRBJ1-1,TRBD1,TGTGCCAGCAGCCCCGACAGGGTATACAGTGAAGCTTTCTTT,CASSPDRVYSEAFF
-,TRBV19,TRBJ2-5,-,TGTGCCAGTAGTATAAGGGGGGAGACCCAGTACTTC,CASSIRGETQYF
-,TRBV5-1,TRBJ1-4,-,TGCGCCAGCAGCCCCGGGACACCCAAAGGGGCTGGAAAACTGTTTTTT,CASSPGTPKGAGKLFF
-,TRBV7-9,TRBJ2-3,TRBD1,TGTGCCAGCAGCCGAGGGACAGCCAGTGTTCGAACAGATACGCAGTATTTT,CASSRGTASVRTDTQYF
once,TRBV5-5,TRBJ2-1,-,TGTGCCAGCAGCGCGGCAGGGGTCAATGAGCAGTTCTTC,CASSAAGVNEQFF
-,TRBV6-5,TRBJ1-1,-,TGTGCCAGCAGTTACTCAGGGGCCATCAGGTCTGAAGCTTTCTTT,CASSYSGAIRSEAFF
-,TRBV6-5,TRBJ2-7,TRBD1,TGTGCCAGCAGCCGGGACAGGGTTTCGTACGAGCAGTACTTC,CASSRDRVSYEQYF
-,TRBV5-1,TRBJ2-7,-,TGCGCCAGCAGCGGGGCTTGGAGCTCCTACGAGCAGTACTTC,CASSGAWSSYEQYF
-,TRBV4-2,TRBJ2-2,TRBD2,TGTGCCAGCAGCCAAGATCTAGCGGGAGTGGGCGGGGAGCTGTTTTTT,CASSQDLAGVGGELFF
-,TRBV5-1,TRBJ2-7,-,TGCGCCAGCAGCTCCGACAGTCCTCGCGGTCACGAGCAGTACTTC,CASSSDSPRGHEQYF
-,TRBV5-1,TRBJ1-1,-,TGCGCCAGCAGCTTTCTGACAGGTAACACTGAAGCTTTCTTT,CASSFLTGNTEAFF
-,TRBV2,TRBJ2-7,TRBD2,TGTGCCAGCAGATGGGAGACTAGCGGGAGGAGAAGCTCCTACGAGCAGTACTTC,CASRWETSGRRSSYEQYF
-,TRBV19,TRBJ1-5,-,TGTGCCAGTAGTATAAGCGGGGAAAATCAGCCCCAGCATTTT,CASSISGENQPQHF
-,TRBV21-1,TRBJ2-5,-,TGTGCCAGCAGCAAAGCTAGAATCGGGACCAGCCAAGAGACCCAGTACTTC,CASSKARIGTSQETQYF
-,TRBV5-1,TRBJ2-7,-,TGCGCCAGCAGCTTGGATGGAGGGGGCAAGGAGCAGTACTTC,CASSLDGGGKEQYF
-,TRBV7-8,TRBJ2-7,-,TGTGCCAGCAGCTTAGGTGGCCAGGTTCAAACCTACGAGCAGTACTTC,CASSLGGQVQTYEQYF
-,TRBV6-2/TRBV6-3,TRBJ2-5,TRBD2,TGTGCCAGCAGTCGGACTAGCGGCAGCCAAGAGACCCAGTACTTC,CASSRTSGSQETQYF
few,TRBV30,TRBJ2-5,TRBD2,TGTGCCAGAACCGGGACTAGCACGGAGGGGACCCAGTACTTC,CARTGTSTEGTQYF
-,TRBV4-2,TRBJ2-7,TRBD2,TGTGCCAGCAGCTCGGGATTGGCGGGGGGGTTATACGAGCAGTACTTC,CASSSGLAGGLYEQYF